Presented here are 2 T cell receptor beta chains from one specimen sequenced in a study of blood T cell dynamics during melanoma immunotherapy. As for time point: pre-treatment baseline. Assay used: immunoSEQ multiplex PCR; TCRdb lists only in-frame clones, some missing. The sample holds almost 25,000 clones; 87% are singletons and the top ten take about 4.6%. This specimen was blood, taken from a patient treated with checkpoint blockade. The receptors were sampled from a human donor with melanoma.

V and J are TRBV7-8 and TRBJ2-1; tentative D call: TRBD2 (5 bases). Germline lookup yields CDR1 SGHVS and CDR2 FQNEAQ. V shed 0 bases and J shed 0 bases, with 18 bases lying between them. The CDR3 sequence is 19 residues long. The CDR3 is CASSLARQRADLSYNEQFF. CDR3 nucleotide sequence: TGTGCCAGCAGCTTAGCCCGACAAAGAGCGGACCTCTCCTACAATGAGCAGTTCTTC.

The chain uses TRBV4-1 and TRBJ2-5; D is perhaps TRBD1 or TRBD2 (5 bases each). The CDR3 runs to 14 residues. V gave up 3 bases and J gave up 1 base, with 9 bases separating them. Germline lookup yields CDR1 MGHRA and CDR2 YSYEKL. The CDR3 sequence is CASSQGRAQETQYF. DNA of the CDR3: TGCGCCAGCAGCCAGGGACGGGCCCAAGAGACCCAGTACTTC.